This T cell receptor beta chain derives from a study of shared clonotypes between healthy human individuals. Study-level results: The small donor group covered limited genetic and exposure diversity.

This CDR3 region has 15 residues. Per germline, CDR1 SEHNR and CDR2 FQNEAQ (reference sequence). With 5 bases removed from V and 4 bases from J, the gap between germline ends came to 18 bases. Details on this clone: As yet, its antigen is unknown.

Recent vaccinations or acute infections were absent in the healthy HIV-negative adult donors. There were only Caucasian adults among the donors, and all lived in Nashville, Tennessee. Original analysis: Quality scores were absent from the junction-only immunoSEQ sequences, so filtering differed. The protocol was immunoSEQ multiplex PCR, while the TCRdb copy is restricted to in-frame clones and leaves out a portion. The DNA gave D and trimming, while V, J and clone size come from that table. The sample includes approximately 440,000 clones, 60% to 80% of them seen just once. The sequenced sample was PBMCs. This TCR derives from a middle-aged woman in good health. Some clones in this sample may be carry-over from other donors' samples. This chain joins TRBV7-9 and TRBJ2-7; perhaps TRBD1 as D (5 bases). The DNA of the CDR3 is TGTGCCAGCAGCCGACTGGACAAGATGAATTACGAGCAGTACTTC. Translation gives CASSRLDKMNYEQYF.